The present T cell receptor beta chain was sequenced within a study of blood T cell repertoires in COVID-19. Study information: The United States, Italy and Spain provided the acute and convalescent COVID-19 samples.

In the study's own analysis: For nucleated cells, counts were estimated from reference gene primer amplification. Assay: immunoSEQ multiplex PCR; the TCRdb copy retains only in-frame clones and omits some. The V and J calls and clone size come from that table; D and trimming were worked out from the DNA. The sample carries some 200,000 clones, 65% to 90% recorded once. This CDR3 region has 17 residues. Germline CDR1 and CDR2: LGHDT and YNNKEL (reference sequence). V trimming: 0 bases; J trimming: 6 bases; junction bases outside the gene matches: 10. This clone has more than one count but fewer than ten.

The receptor comes from a human donor in a cohort sampled during active COVID-19. The chain links TRBV3-1 (or the pseudogene TRBV3-2) to TRBJ1-5, with 8 bases that match TRBD1. Sequencing used peripheral blood. The CDR3 DNA is TGTGCCAGCAGCCAAGAGACACTGACAGGGGCGCGTCAGCCCCAGCATTTT. It translates to CASSQETLTGARQPQHF.